The 2 T cell receptor beta chains in this list originate from one sample, sequenced in a study of neoadjuvant anti-PD-1 for oral cavity cancer. Using immunoSEQ multiplex PCR, the repertoire was profiled, and TCRdb retains in-frame clones only, with some absent. Among some 6,000 clones, about 60% were seen once, and the ten largest hold 7.5% to 9.5%. Sequenced here: tumor tissue, sampled before nivolumab (anti-PD-1) treatment. The receptors here all came from a person aged 35 to 85 with oral cavity squamous cell carcinoma.

The rearrangement uses TRBV19 and TRBJ2-3; D uncertain. V shed 9 bases and J shed 2 bases, with 15 bases lying between them. The CDR3 runs 14 residues. Germline V gene data show CDR1 as LNHDA and CDR2 as SQIVND (reference sequence). The CDR3 nucleotides are TGTGCCAGCTCCCCGCACGAGTACACAGATACGCAGTATTTT. Its translation is CASSPHEYTDTQYF.

The V call is TRBV14, the J call TRBJ2-1; 7 bases are a match to TRBD1. The CDR3 spans 14 residues. V lost 2 bases to trimming and J lost 14 bases; unmatched junction nucleotides: 12. Germline V gives CDR1 SGHDN, CDR2 FVKESK. The CDR3 DNA reads TGTGCCAGCAGCCAAATAAAGTTAGGGACAGTAAAGTTCTTC. The encoded protein is CASSQIKLGTVKFF.